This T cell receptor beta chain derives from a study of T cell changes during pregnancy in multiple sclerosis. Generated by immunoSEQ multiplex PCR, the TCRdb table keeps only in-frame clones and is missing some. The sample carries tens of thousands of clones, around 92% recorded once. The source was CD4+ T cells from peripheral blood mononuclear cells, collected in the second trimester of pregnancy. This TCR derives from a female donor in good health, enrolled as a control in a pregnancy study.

Here the CDR3 DNA reads TGTGCCACCCGGACTAGTAGCACAGATACGCAGTATTTT. Translated, it gives CATRTSSTDTQYF. The chain has TRBV19 and TRBJ2-3; 7 bases agree with TRBD2. Germline CDR1 LNHDA, CDR2 SQIVND (reference sequence). Unmatched junction bases numbered 4, after V lost 10 bases and J lost 0 bases. The CDR3 covers 13 residues.